This T cell receptor beta chain was captured by sequencing in a study of blood T cell repertoires in COVID-19. The overall study: There were acute and convalescent COVID-19 samples, and they came from the United States, Italy and Spain. The cDNA or gDNA used as material had been derived from T cells, B-cell-depleted T cells, or PBMCs.

V lost 4 bases and J 3 bases, leaving 14 bases between the germline ends. CDR3 length: 14 amino acids. CDR1 and CDR2 from the germline V gene are SGDLS and YYNGEE. Followed over time, Seattle patients had been enrolled while infection was active. Original methodology: Nucleated cell number was recorded as an estimate derived from reference gene primer amplification. Clones were sequenced by immunoSEQ multiplex PCR, and TCRdb holds only the in-frame ones, with some missing. V, J and clone size were drawn from that table, and D and trimming were deduced from the DNA. The sample shows over 200,000 clones, around 92% of them seen only once.

This sequence joins TRBV9 and TRBJ2-7; D ambiguous. Sequencing input: peripheral blood. The clonotype comes from a person aged 18 to 29 with COVID-19, enrolled during active disease. The CDR3 bases are TGTGCCAGCAGCCCCGGAGATTTTGGCTACGAGCAGTACTTC. Translation: CASSPGDFGYEQYF.